The 10 T cell receptor beta chains given below trace back to one sample, sequenced in a study of response to subunit inactivated influenza vaccine. TCRdb re-called the RT-PCR reads through MiXCR, storing one row per CDR3 protein. The sample includes 150,000 to 200,000 distinct CDR3 sequences, approximately 12% seen only once; the top ten take over 25%. These data were also reused for a study on T cells expressing NK-cell markers. This second study says: In generating TCR beta cDNA, 5'RACE template switching with UMIs was used.

Sequencing used CD8+ T cells sorted from PBMCs, obtained 11 to 12 days after vaccination. These receptor sequences come from a man in his forties or fifties who received an inactivated influenza vaccine.

This clonotype came up a few times. The V call is TRBV2, the J call TRBJ2-2; 7 bases are a match to TRBD1. Germline lookup yields CDR1 SNHLY and CDR2 FYNNEI. The CDR3 sequence is 15 residues long. Losses at the gene ends were 4 bases for V and 0 bases for J; bases not matched to a gene: 2. Written as DNA, the CDR3 is TGTGCCAGCAGTGGACAGGGATCGAACACCGGGGAGCTGTTTTTT. It specifies CASSGQGSNTGELFF.

V is TRBV13 and J is TRBJ2-7; a weak D match, TRBD1 (6 bases). V lost 5 bases and J 4 bases, leaving 9 bases between the germline ends. Germline loops: CDR1 PRHDT, CDR2 FYEKMQ (reference sequence). The CDR3 extends over 12 amino acids. In DNA form, the CDR3 reads TGTGCCAGCAGCGGACAGAGGTACGAGCAGTACTTC. This codes for CASSGQRYEQYF.

There are a few counts of this clonotype. The V and J genes are TRBV5-5 and TRBJ2-7, with TRBD2 matching 7 bases. The germline V gene encodes CDR1 SGHKS and CDR2 YYEKEE (reference sequence). Germline trimming cut 3 bases from V and 2 bases from J; bases unmatched to any gene: 5. The CDR3 has 14 residues. CDR3 region: CASSWGGGPYEQYF. The CDR3 region has the DNA TGTGCCAGCAGCTGGGGGGGGGGTCCCTACGAGCAGTACTTC.

This CDR3 is CASSAVSAYNEQFF. The CDR3 DNA follows: TGTGCCAGCAGCGCCGTCTCGGCTTACAATGAGCAGTTCTTC. V usage is TRBV12-3 or TRBV12-4 and J usage is TRBJ2-1; no reliable D call. V dropped 6 bases and J dropped 4 bases, with 13 bases sitting between them. The CDR3 loop spans 14 amino acids.

The chain combines TRBV6-2 or TRBV6-3 with TRBJ2-3; D not certain. V lost 2 bases and J 0 bases, leaving 15 bases between the germline ends. This CDR3 is built from 17 residues. The V gene's germline CDR1 is MNHEY and CDR2 SVGEGT. CDR3 DNA: TGTGCCAGCAGTTACCCCATCGGCGCACCCAGCACAGATACGCAGTATTTT. Its translation: CASSYPIGAPSTDTQYF.

The rearrangement links TRBV28 to TRBJ2-1; D might be TRBD1 (5 bases). The CDR3 loop spans 13 amino acids. Germline V gene data show CDR1 as MDHEN and CDR2 as SYDVKM. Trimming removed 6 bases from V and 4 bases from J, with 10 bases in between. The CDR3 bases are TGTGCCAGCAGACAGACAGATTACAATGAGCAGTTCTTC. Encoded protein: CASRQTDYNEQFF.

The V gene is TRBV27, the J gene TRBJ2-1; TRBD2 agrees at 9 bases. The CDR3 runs to 15 residues. CDR1 is MNHEY and CDR2 is SMNVEV in the germline V gene (reference sequence). V was pared by 0 bases and J by 10 bases, with 7 bases of the junction left unmatched. The chain's CDR3 is CASSLSASGTLEQFF. CDR3 in DNA: TGTGCCAGCAGTTTATCGGCTAGCGGGACACTAGAGCAGTTCTTC.

This clonotype was found a few times. This chain connects TRBV5-5 to TRBJ2-7; D may correspond to TRBD1 or TRBD2 (5 bases each). V shed 2 bases and J shed 3 bases, with 12 bases lying between them. Germline V lookup: CDR1 SGHKS, CDR2 YYEKEE (reference sequence). The CDR3 is 14 amino acids. For the CDR3, the DNA is TGTGCCAGCAGCTTTGACAGAGGGTACTACGAGCAGTACTTC. Translating gives CASSFDRGYYEQYF. The variable domain in full, with the rest retrieved from reference TRBV5-5 and TRBJ2-7, is DAGVTQSPTHLIKTRGQQVTLRCSPISGHKSVSWYQQVLGQGPQFIFQYYEKEERGRGNFPDRFSARQFPNYSSELNVNALLLGDSALYLCASSFDRGYYEQYFGPGTRLTVT.

The genes are TRBV7-6 and TRBJ1-1, with TRBD1 identical over 8 bases. The CDR3 has 13 residues. Unmatched junction bases numbered 4, after V lost 5 bases and J lost 5 bases. Germline V gene lookup returns CDR1 SGHVS and CDR2 FNYEAQ. The CDR3 coding sequence is TGTGCCAGCAGCGACAGGGGAGGAACTGAAGCTTTCTTT. It encodes CASSDRGGTEAFF.

J is TRBJ2-2 and V is TRBV6-2 or TRBV6-3, with 10 bases lining up with TRBD2. Germline V gives CDR1 MNHEY, CDR2 SVGEGT. The CDR3 sequence is 17 residues long. V lost 6 bases to trimming and J lost 4 bases; unmatched junction nucleotides: 11. The CDR3 region has the DNA TGTGCCAGCAGCTTCCCCCAAGCGGGGGGGCCCACCGGGGAGCTGTTTTTT. The encoded protein is CASSFPQAGGPTGELFF.